This is a list of T cell receptor beta chains from one sample in a study of control samples from healthy donors and cancer patients. Data came from immunoSEQ multiplex PCR; TCRdb stores just in-frame clones and leaves some out. The table includes approximately 130,000 clones, around 86% detected once. Sequencing was carried out using blood. The receptors were gathered from a middle-aged man in good health. Each CDR3 is given with its conserved first and last residue. D genes are given only for firm matches. Where a row states a size, it is once, few, many or the class of an expanded clone; other rows omit it.

v_call: TRBV30; d_call: -; clone_size: -; j_call: TRBJ1-2; cdr3_nt: TGTGCCTGGGACTATGGCTACACCTTC; cdr3_aa: CAWDYGYTF
v_call: TRBV7-6; d_call: TRBD1; clone_size: -; j_call: TRBJ2-7; cdr3_nt: TGTGCCAGCAGCTTAGCCGGGACAGGGATTAACGAGCAGTACTTC; cdr3_aa: CASSLAGTGINEQYF
v_call: TRBV9; d_call: -; clone_size: -; j_call: TRBJ1-6; cdr3_nt: TGTGCCAGCAGCGTCGGAATGGGTAATTCACCCCTCCACTTT; cdr3_aa: CASSVGMGNSPLHF
v_call: TRBV7-8; d_call: TRBD1; clone_size: -; j_call: TRBJ2-7; cdr3_nt: TGTGCCAGCAGCTTAGCGCTAGGGACAGGGGGCGACGAGCAGTACTTC; cdr3_aa: CASSLALGTGGDEQYF
v_call: TRBV6-5; d_call: -; clone_size: -; j_call: TRBJ1-2; cdr3_nt: TGTGCCAGCAGTACAGGACTTGATGCCGGTGGCTACACCTTC; cdr3_aa: CASSTGLDAGGYTF
v_call: TRBV24-1; d_call: TRBD1; clone_size: -; j_call: TRBJ2-5; cdr3_nt: TGTGCCACCAGTCCGGGACAGGGGGCTGGAGAGACCCAGTACTTC; cdr3_aa: CATSPGQGAGETQYF
v_call: TRBV7-2; d_call: TRBD2; clone_size: -; j_call: TRBJ2-7; cdr3_nt: TGTGCCAGCAGCTTAGAAGTTACCAGCGGGGGGATTCGCTACGAGCAGTACTTC; cdr3_aa: CASSLEVTSGGIRYEQYF
v_call: TRBV12-5; d_call: TRBD2; clone_size: -; j_call: TRBJ2-7; cdr3_nt: TGTGCTAGTGGCCTGACTAGCGGGAGACCCTACGAGCAGTACTTC; cdr3_aa: CASGLTSGRPYEQYF
v_call: TRBV10-1; d_call: TRBD1; clone_size: -; j_call: TRBJ2-1; cdr3_nt: TGCGCCAGCAGTGAGTACGGGACAGTCTACAATGAGCAGTTCTTC; cdr3_aa: CASSEYGTVYNEQFF
v_call: TRBV3-1/TRBV3-2; d_call: -; clone_size: -; j_call: TRBJ1-3; cdr3_nt: TGTGCCAGCAGCGTTAGGGGGGGTGGAAACACCATATATTTT; cdr3_aa: CASSVRGGGNTIYF
v_call: TRBV19; d_call: -; clone_size: few; j_call: TRBJ1-5; cdr3_nt: TGTGCCAGCCAGCACGGTCAGGCGGGTCAGCCCCAGCATTTT; cdr3_aa: CASQHGQAGQPQHF
v_call: TRBV19; d_call: -; clone_size: -; j_call: TRBJ2-5; cdr3_nt: TGTGCCAGTAGTATCGGAGGGGGCAGGTTCCAAGAGACCCAGTACTTC; cdr3_aa: CASSIGGGRFQETQYF
v_call: TRBV7-9; d_call: TRBD2; clone_size: -; j_call: TRBJ2-7; cdr3_nt: TGTGCCAGCAGCTTAGCTGGGGAGGGGAACTACGAGCAGTACTTC; cdr3_aa: CASSLAGEGNYEQYF
v_call: TRBV6-5; d_call: TRBD2; clone_size: -; j_call: TRBJ2-5; cdr3_nt: TGTGCCAGCAGTTCTCTAGCGGGGGGGGGAGAGACCCAGTACTTC; cdr3_aa: CASSSLAGGGETQYF
v_call: TRBV15; d_call: -; clone_size: once; j_call: TRBJ2-7; cdr3_nt: TGTGCCACCAGCAGAGAGACGGCAGCCCTAGAGCAGTACTTC; cdr3_aa: CATSRETAALEQYF
v_call: TRBV10-3; d_call: TRBD2; clone_size: -; j_call: TRBJ2-1; cdr3_nt: TGTGCCATCATGGGACTAGCGGGGGGGAGTGAGCAGTTCTTC; cdr3_aa: CAIMGLAGGSEQFF
v_call: TRBV3-1/TRBV3-2; d_call: -; clone_size: -; j_call: TRBJ1-2; cdr3_nt: TGTGCCAGCAGCCCTGGCAGCATCTATGGCTACACCTTC; cdr3_aa: CASSPGSIYGYTF
v_call: TRBV4-3; d_call: -; clone_size: -; j_call: TRBJ1-2; cdr3_nt: TGCGCCAGCAGCCAAGATTATGGGGATCCTGGCTACACCTTC; cdr3_aa: CASSQDYGDPGYTF
v_call: TRBV5-6; d_call: -; clone_size: -; j_call: TRBJ1-1; cdr3_nt: TGTGCCAGCAGCGGGGGGCAGGCTGAAGCTTTCTTT; cdr3_aa: CASSGGQAEAFF
v_call: TRBV6-5; d_call: -; clone_size: once; j_call: TRBJ1-5; cdr3_nt: TGTGCCAGCAGTCCAGACTTCGGCCGTCAGCCCCAGCATTTT; cdr3_aa: CASSPDFGRQPQHF
v_call: TRBV6-1; d_call: -; clone_size: -; j_call: TRBJ2-2; cdr3_nt: TGTGCCAGCAGTGAAAGGGCTTACACGAACACCGGGGAGCTGTTTTTT; cdr3_aa: CASSERAYTNTGELFF
v_call: TRBV24-1; d_call: TRBD1; clone_size: -; j_call: TRBJ1-5; cdr3_nt: TGTGCCACCAGTGACCCCGGGACAGCCAATCAGCCCCAGCATTTT; cdr3_aa: CATSDPGTANQPQHF
v_call: TRBV7-9; d_call: -; clone_size: -; j_call: TRBJ1-2; cdr3_nt: TGTGCCAGCAGCTTAGGGGTGGCAGGCTACACCTTC; cdr3_aa: CASSLGVAGYTF
v_call: TRBV4-3; d_call: -; clone_size: -; j_call: TRBJ1-6; cdr3_nt: TGCGCCAGCAGCCAAGATCGTCGGGGGTGGACCTATAATTCACCCCTCCACTTT; cdr3_aa: CASSQDRRGWTYNSPLHF
v_call: TRBV10-3; d_call: -; clone_size: -; j_call: TRBJ1-5; cdr3_nt: TGTGCCATCGGGACCCAAGGTGGCAATCAGCCCCAGCATTTT; cdr3_aa: CAIGTQGGNQPQHF
v_call: TRBV25-1; d_call: TRBD1; clone_size: -; j_call: TRBJ1-2; cdr3_nt: TGTGCCAGCTTTAAGACTGGGACAGGGGATGGCTACACCTTC; cdr3_aa: CASFKTGTGDGYTF
v_call: TRBV20-1; d_call: -; clone_size: -; j_call: TRBJ1-2; cdr3_nt: TGCAGTGCTAGTTCCGGGGCTGGTTATGGCTACACCTTC; cdr3_aa: CSASSGAGYGYTF
v_call: TRBV19; d_call: TRBD2; clone_size: once; j_call: TRBJ2-7; cdr3_nt: TGTGCCAGTAGTCCCAATGCGGGGGGCCGGGTCGAGCAGTACTTC; cdr3_aa: CASSPNAGGRVEQYF
v_call: TRBV7-9; d_call: TRBD1; clone_size: -; j_call: TRBJ2-1; cdr3_nt: TGTGCCAGCAGCTTAGCGCTCGGGACAGGGTTATACAATGAGCAGTTCTTC; cdr3_aa: CASSLALGTGLYNEQFF
v_call: TRBV19; d_call: -; clone_size: -; j_call: TRBJ1-3; cdr3_nt: TGTGCCACCCGATCGGGCAGGGCCTCCTCTGGAAACACCATATATTTT; cdr3_aa: CATRSGRASSGNTIYF
v_call: TRBV21-1; d_call: -; clone_size: few; j_call: TRBJ2-5; cdr3_nt: TGTGCCAGCAGCCAGAATCGGGACTCCCAAGAGACCCAGTACTTC; cdr3_aa: CASSQNRDSQETQYF
v_call: TRBV4-3; d_call: TRBD1; clone_size: -; j_call: TRBJ1-2; cdr3_nt: TGCGCCAGCAGCCAAGGGACAGGGAGGGGTGGCTACACCTTC; cdr3_aa: CASSQGTGRGGYTF
v_call: TRBV7-9; d_call: TRBD1; clone_size: -; j_call: TRBJ1-6; cdr3_nt: TGTGCCAGCAGCTTAGCTTTCGGACAGGGGCGGGCGTCACCCCTCCACTTT; cdr3_aa: CASSLAFGQGRASPLHF
v_call: TRBV5-5; d_call: TRBD1; clone_size: once; j_call: TRBJ1-1; cdr3_nt: TGTGCCAGCAGCTTACTACAGGGGGTAGGCACTGAAGCTTTCTTT; cdr3_aa: CASSLLQGVGTEAFF
v_call: TRBV15; d_call: -; clone_size: -; j_call: TRBJ1-1; cdr3_nt: TGTGCCACCAGCAGAGATCTTGGCGTGAACACTGAAGCTTTCTTT; cdr3_aa: CATSRDLGVNTEAFF
v_call: TRBV11-2; d_call: -; clone_size: many; j_call: TRBJ2-7; cdr3_nt: TGTGCCAGCAGCTTAGTTCCTGGGGCATCCTTCGAGCAGTACTTC; cdr3_aa: CASSLVPGASFEQYF
v_call: TRBV7-9; d_call: -; clone_size: -; j_call: TRBJ2-7; cdr3_nt: TGTGCCAGCAGCTTAGATTGGGCTTACTACGAGCAGTACTTC; cdr3_aa: CASSLDWAYYEQYF
v_call: TRBV2; d_call: TRBD2; clone_size: -; j_call: TRBJ2-5; cdr3_nt: TGTGCCAGCATCCTAGACGAGCGGGGGGGCCAACGGGAGACCCAGTACTTC; cdr3_aa: CASILDERGGQRETQYF
v_call: TRBV7-8; d_call: -; clone_size: -; j_call: TRBJ1-5; cdr3_nt: TGTGCCAGCAGCTTAGCGCTGAGGGTCGGTCAGCCCCAGCATTTT; cdr3_aa: CASSLALRVGQPQHF
v_call: TRBV7-3; d_call: -; clone_size: -; j_call: TRBJ2-1; cdr3_nt: TGTGCCAGCAGCTTAAGTGGTAGAATGTCCTACAATGAGCAGTTCTTC; cdr3_aa: CASSLSGRMSYNEQFF
v_call: TRBV7-2; d_call: -; clone_size: -; j_call: TRBJ2-3; cdr3_nt: TGTGCCAGCAGCCCAGGCCGGGGCGGGGCAGATACGCAGTATTTT; cdr3_aa: CASSPGRGGADTQYF
v_call: TRBV18; d_call: TRBD1; clone_size: -; j_call: TRBJ2-7; cdr3_nt: TGTGCCAGCTCACCAGGGACAGGGGCCTCCTACGAGCAGTACTTC; cdr3_aa: CASSPGTGASYEQYF
v_call: TRBV19; d_call: -; clone_size: -; j_call: TRBJ2-5; cdr3_nt: TGTGCCAGTAGTTGGGGCAGGGGCGAGACCCAGTACTTC; cdr3_aa: CASSWGRGETQYF
v_call: TRBV7-9; d_call: TRBD1; clone_size: -; j_call: TRBJ1-3; cdr3_nt: TGTGCCAGCAGCTTACCCCTCGACAGGGACGGAAACACCATATATTTT; cdr3_aa: CASSLPLDRDGNTIYF
v_call: TRBV7-2; d_call: TRBD2; clone_size: once; j_call: TRBJ2-3; cdr3_nt: TGTGCCAGCAGAAATAGAGCGGGGGGGCCTGGTGATACGCAGTATTTT; cdr3_aa: CASRNRAGGPGDTQYF
v_call: TRBV10-3; d_call: -; clone_size: -; j_call: TRBJ2-7; cdr3_nt: TGTGCCATCAGTGTGGCCAGCGGCGCAGGGGAGCAGTACTTC; cdr3_aa: CAISVASGAGEQYF
v_call: TRBV12-5; d_call: TRBD1; clone_size: -; j_call: TRBJ2-5; cdr3_nt: TGTGCTAGTGGTTTGCCTTTGGACAGGCAAGAGACCCAGTACTTC; cdr3_aa: CASGLPLDRQETQYF
v_call: TRBV5-4; d_call: -; clone_size: -; j_call: TRBJ2-3; cdr3_nt: TGTGCCAGCAGCTTGGCCTCAAGGGGGCAGTATTTT; cdr3_aa: CASSLASRGQYF
v_call: TRBV5-1; d_call: TRBD1; clone_size: -; j_call: TRBJ1-2; cdr3_nt: TGCGCCAGCAGCTCCGACAGGGGATCCGGCTACACCTTC; cdr3_aa: CASSSDRGSGYTF
v_call: TRBV27; d_call: TRBD1; clone_size: -; j_call: TRBJ1-2; cdr3_nt: TGTGCCAGCAGTTTTACAGGACAGGGACTTCTGCTGACGGGTGGCTACACCTTC; cdr3_aa: CASSFTGQGLLLTGGYTF
v_call: TRBV11-3; d_call: -; clone_size: -; j_call: TRBJ1-4; cdr3_nt: TGTGCCAGCAGCTTAATGGGGAGCGAAAAACTGTTTTTT; cdr3_aa: CASSLMGSEKLFF
v_call: TRBV18; d_call: -; clone_size: -; j_call: TRBJ1-1; cdr3_nt: TGTGCCAGCTCGCGGGATAGGAAAAACACTGAAGCTTTCTTT; cdr3_aa: CASSRDRKNTEAFF
v_call: TRBV4-3; d_call: -; clone_size: -; j_call: TRBJ2-2; cdr3_nt: TGCGCCAGCAGCCAAGATCCCGGGTCCGGGGAGCTGTTTTTT; cdr3_aa: CASSQDPGSGELFF